Listed here are 25 T cell receptor beta chains from one sample, sequenced in a study of blood T cell repertoires in COVID-19. TCRdb keeps only in-frame clones here, not all; method: immunoSEQ multiplex PCR. Altogether over 200,000 clones are present, about nine tenths being singletons, with the ten largest covering around 6.5%. The specimen sequenced was peripheral blood. Source of these receptors: a man aged 55 to 70 who had recovered from COVID-19.

DNA for the CDR3: TGTGCCACCAGTGTGGGGGGGGAGAACAATGAGCAGTTCTTC. It is translated as CATSVGGENNEQFF. This sequence joins TRBV24-1 and TRBJ2-1; 7 bases match TRBD2. The CDR3 loop spans 14 amino acids. Germline CDR1 KGHDR, CDR2 SFDVKD. V was clipped by 5 bases and J by 5 bases; unmatched bases: 5.

This chain uses TRBV6-2 or TRBV6-3 with TRBJ1-6, with 7 bases matching TRBD1. This CDR3 region has 16 residues. The V and J ends lost 2 bases and 14 bases, in that order; junction bases with no gene match: 15. Germline lookup yields CDR1 MNHEY and CDR2 SVGEGT. CDR3 protein: CASSYAGTALQVTLHF. Here the CDR3 DNA reads TGTGCCAGCAGTTACGCGGGGACAGCGTTACAAGTAACCCTCCACTTT.

The chain recombines TRBV7-2 with TRBJ1-2; tentative D call: TRBD1 (5 bases). V was pared by 5 bases and J by 5 bases, with 21 bases between. Germline CDR1 SGHTA, CDR2 FQGNSA. The CDR3 is made up of 16 amino acids. The CDR3 DNA sequence: TGTGCCAGCAGCCTTAGCGGGACTCGGATCGAGTATGGCTACACCTTC. The encoded protein is CASSLSGTRIEYGYTF.

This clone was recorded only once. The genes are TRBV27 and TRBJ2-7; TRBD1 agrees at 8 bases. This CDR3 contains 13 residues. Germline values: CDR1 MNHEY, CDR2 SMNVEV (reference sequence). Losses at the gene ends were 5 bases for V and 6 bases for J; bases not matched to a gene: 6. For the CDR3, the DNA is TGTGCCAGCAGTGACAGGGGAGGCTCCGAGCAGTACTTC. This codes for CASSDRGGSEQYF.

V is TRBV2 and J is TRBJ1-1; D remains ambiguous. The CDR3 covers 11 residues. Looked up from germline, CDR1 is SNHLY and CDR2 is FYNNEI. V was shortened by 6 bases and J by 11 bases, with 13 bases between the two germline ends. CDR3 sequence: CASSLYQRAFF. The CDR3, as DNA: TGTGCCAGCAGCCTATACCAGCGGGCTTTCTTT. Full variable domain (outside the CDR3, taken from reference TRBV2 and TRBJ1-1): EPEVTQTPSHQVTQMGQEVILRCVPISNHLYFYWYRQILGQKVEFLVSFYNNEISEKSEIFDDQFSVERPDGSNFTLKIRSTKLEDSAMYFCASSLYQRAFFGQGTRLTVV.

The chain recombines TRBV11-2 with TRBJ2-7; D gene uncertain. The ends were cut back, 5 bases at V and 0 bases at J, with 17 bases in the middle. CDR3 size: 16 residues. Looked up from germline, CDR1 is SGHAT and CDR2 is FQNNGV. Written as DNA, the CDR3 is TGTGCCAGCAGCCCTCGAGGATGGAAACTCTCCTACGAGCAGTACTTC. Translated: CASSPRGWKLSYEQYF.

The rearrangement uses TRBV19 and TRBJ2-2; D is ambiguous. The V and J ends lost 3 bases and 2 bases respectively, with 10 bases between them. The CDR3 runs to 15 residues. Germline CDR1 is LNHDA and CDR2 is SQIVND (reference sequence). This chain's CDR3 is CASSMLLLNTGELFF. DNA of the CDR3: TGTGCCAGTAGTATGTTACTCCTTAACACCGGGGAGCTGTTTTTT.

V and J are TRBV2 and TRBJ2-3, with TRBD2 matching 9 bases. This CDR3 has 13 amino acids. CDR1 SNHLY and CDR2 FYNNEI come from the germline V gene. J was trimmed by 8 bases and V by 6 bases; bases with no gene match: 6. The CDR3 region is CASSPGTSSTQYF. In nucleotides, the CDR3 is TGTGCCAGCAGCCCTGGGACTAGCAGTACGCAGTATTTT.

The chain joins TRBV5-5 to TRBJ2-7, with 10 positions matching TRBD1. V was clipped by 4 bases and J by 5 bases; unmatched bases: 6. The CDR3 loop spans 14 amino acids. Germline CDR1 SGHKS, CDR2 YYEKEE (reference sequence). CDR3 coding DNA: TGTGCCAGCAGCCATGACAGGGGGCGGAACGAGCAGTACTTC. It codes for CASSHDRGRNEQYF.

The V call is TRBV2, the J call TRBJ1-2, with D perhaps TRBD1 (5 bases). This CDR3 has 15 amino acids. V was cut by 6 bases and J by 0 bases, with 14 bases left in between. CDR1 is SNHLY, CDR2 FYNNEI, per germline. Written as DNA, the CDR3 is TGTGCCAGCAGCGTCGCGGGGCAAGCTAACTATGGCTACACCTTC. This encodes CASSVAGQANYGYTF.

The chain is built from TRBV28 and TRBJ1-3; D is possibly TRBD1 (5 bases). The CDR3 loop spans 13 amino acids. Trimming stripped 9 bases from V and 3 bases from J, with 12 bases between. CDR1 MDHEN and CDR2 SYDVKM come from the germline V gene. Here the CDR3 reads CASIRGNGNTIYF. DNA of the CDR3: TGTGCCAGTATTAGGGGTAATGGAAACACCATATATTTT.

Relative to its sample, this clone is medium-sized. The J gene is TRBJ2-3, the V gene TRBV6-4; D might be TRBD1 (5 bases). Germline V gene lookup returns CDR1 MRHNA and CDR2 SNTAGT. Trimming took off 6 bases at V and 3 bases at J, with 10 bases between the two ends. This CDR3 comprises 13 residues. The CDR3 DNA reads TGTGCCAGCAGCCCGACAGAGACAGATACGCAGTATTTT. It translates to CASSPTETDTQYF.

The chain joins TRBV28 to TRBJ2-7; D possibly corresponds to TRBD1 (5 bases). The V gene's germline CDR1 is MDHEN and CDR2 SYDVKM. V was cut by 2 bases and J by 0 bases, with 11 bases left in between. This CDR3 is 15 amino acids long. DNA for the CDR3: TGTGCCAGCAGTTTACAGGGTGCTAGCTCCTACGAGCAGTACTTC. Translating gives CASSLQGASSYEQYF.

The CDR3 DNA follows: TGTGCCACCAGCAGAGATTCCCGGGGAAGGTACGAGCAGTACTTC. This sequence encodes CATSRDSRGRYEQYF. The rearrangement links TRBV15 to TRBJ2-7; tentatively, D is TRBD2 (5 bases). The CDR3 extends over 15 amino acids. Germline CDR1 LNHNV, CDR2 YYDKDF (reference sequence). Between the trimmed V and J ends, which lost 0 bases and 4 bases, there was a span of 13 bases.

The chain joins TRBV7-2 to TRBJ2-3; TRBD2 might be the D (7 bases). The CDR3 is 15 residues long. V was shortened by 5 bases and J by 4 bases, with 16 bases between the two germline ends. Germline V gene sequence: CDR1 SGHTA, CDR2 FQGNSA. CDR3 coding DNA: TGTGCCAGCAGCCTGAGCGGGGCAGGGGCAGATACGCAGTATTTT. It yields the protein CASSLSGAGADTQYF.

The chain recombines TRBV6-2 or TRBV6-3 with TRBJ2-7; TRBD2 matches at 14 bases. This CDR3 region has 20 residues. In germline, CDR1 is MNHEY, CDR2 SVGEGT. V was clipped by 3 bases and J by 2 bases; unmatched bases: 15. CDR3 loop: CASSYWRGGLAGGATYEQYF. The CDR3 DNA is TGTGCCAGCAGTTATTGGAGGGGCGGACTAGCGGGAGGCGCGACCTACGAGCAGTACTTC.

The rearrangement links TRBV7-2 to TRBJ2-1; D unclear. V shed 2 bases and J shed 7 bases, with 12 bases lying between them. Per germline, CDR1 SGHTA and CDR2 FQGNSA. The CDR3 totals 14 residues. The chain's CDR3 is CASSLPGRGNEQFF. The CDR3 DNA reads TGTGCCAGCAGCTTACCGGGTAGAGGTAATGAGCAGTTCTTC. Looking up the rest from reference TRBV7-2 and TRBJ2-1 gives the full variable domain: GAGVSQSPSNKVTEKGKDVELRCDPISGHTALYWYRQSLGQGLEFLIYFQGNSAPDKSGLPSDRFSAERTGGSVSTLTIQRTQQEDSAVYLCASSLPGRGNEQFFGPGTRLTVL.

This clone was counted a few times. The chain couples TRBV2 to TRBJ1-4; possible D gene TRBD1, 6 bases. Germline CDR1 is SNHLY and CDR2 is FYNNEI. The CDR3 is 15 residues long. V was pared by 8 bases and J by 2 bases, with 15 bases between. The CDR3 sequence: CASGIRGPTNEKLFF. In DNA form, the CDR3 reads TGTGCCAGCGGGATCAGGGGCCCCACTAATGAAAAACTGTTTTTT.

The gene calls are TRBV20-1 and TRBJ2-3; no clear D. Germline loops: CDR1 DFQATT, CDR2 SNEGSKA (reference sequence). This CDR3 spans 14 amino acids. V was shortened by 3 bases and J by 0 bases, with 10 bases between the two germline ends. Here the CDR3 DNA reads TGCAGTGCTAGTTCTAGGCGGAGCACAGATACGCAGTATTTT. Protein: CSASSRRSTDTQYF.

A single count supports this clone. The genes are TRBV3-1 (or the pseudogene TRBV3-2) and TRBJ2-7, with 9 bases aligning to TRBD1. Germline assignment: CDR1 LGHDT and CDR2 YNNKEL (reference sequence). V lost 6 bases, J lost 5 bases, and 8 bases stayed unmatched. The CDR3 totals 14 residues. This CDR3 is CASSRQGEFDEQYF. CDR3 nucleotide sequence: TGTGCCAGCAGTCGACAGGGGGAATTCGACGAGCAGTACTTC.

The V gene is TRBV27, the J gene TRBJ2-7; weak D call: TRBD1 (5 bases). The CDR3 spans 15 residues. CDR1 and CDR2 from the germline V gene are MNHEY and SMNVEV (reference sequence). Trimming stripped 2 bases from V and 6 bases from J, with 17 bases between. The CDR3 spells CASSLNWQGLGEQYF. The CDR3 nucleotides read TGTGCCAGCAGTTTAAATTGGCAGGGCCTCGGCGAGCAGTACTTC.

The CDR3 sequence: CASSVIAGNYGYTF. The CDR3 region has the DNA TGTGCCAGCAGCGTGATAGCGGGGAACTATGGCTACACCTTC. The chain recombines TRBV13 with TRBJ1-2, with D unclear. This CDR3 is 14 amino acids long. From germline, CDR1 is PRHDT and CDR2 FYEKMQ (reference sequence). Trimming stripped 5 bases from V and 2 bases from J, with 12 bases between.

V is TRBV12-5 and J is TRBJ2-5; possibly TRBD1 for D (6 bases). The germline V and J ends were trimmed by 2 bases and 9 bases, with 10 bases remaining between them. The CDR3 is 12 residues long. Germline loops: CDR1 LGHNT, CDR2 FRNRAP. Written as DNA, the CDR3 is TGTGCTAGTGGTTTGCCAGGGGTCGCCCAGTACTTC. It translates to CASGLPGVAQYF.

In its sample, this clone was seen a few times. The J gene is TRBJ2-5, the V gene TRBV2, with TRBD2 matching over 9 bases. Per the germline V gene, CDR1 is SNHLY and CDR2 is FYNNEI. The V gene end was trimmed by 4 bases and the J gene end by 5 bases; junction bases not matched to a gene: 11. The CDR3 length is 16 residues. This CDR3 is CASSAHPTSGKETQYF. CDR3 coding DNA: TGTGCCAGCAGTGCCCACCCGACTAGCGGAAAGGAGACCCAGTACTTC.

The rearrangement joins TRBV13 to TRBJ2-3, with 10 nucleotides matching TRBD2. V lost 5 bases, J lost 1 base, and 15 bases stayed unmatched. The CDR3 extends over 19 amino acids. CDR1 and CDR2 from the germline V gene are PRHDT and FYEKMQ (reference sequence). The CDR3 DNA is TGTGCCAGCAGCCCTGATCTAGCGGGGGCCCCTTGGGGCACAGATACGCAGTATTTT. It codes for CASSPDLAGAPWGTDTQYF. Full variable domain (missing parts from reference TRBV13 and TRBJ2-3): AAGVIQSPRHLIKEKRETATLKCYPIPRHDTVYWYQQGPGQDPQFLISFYEKMQSDKGSIPDRFSAQQFSDYHSELNMSSLELGDSALYFCASSPDLAGAPWGTDTQYFGPGTRLTVL.